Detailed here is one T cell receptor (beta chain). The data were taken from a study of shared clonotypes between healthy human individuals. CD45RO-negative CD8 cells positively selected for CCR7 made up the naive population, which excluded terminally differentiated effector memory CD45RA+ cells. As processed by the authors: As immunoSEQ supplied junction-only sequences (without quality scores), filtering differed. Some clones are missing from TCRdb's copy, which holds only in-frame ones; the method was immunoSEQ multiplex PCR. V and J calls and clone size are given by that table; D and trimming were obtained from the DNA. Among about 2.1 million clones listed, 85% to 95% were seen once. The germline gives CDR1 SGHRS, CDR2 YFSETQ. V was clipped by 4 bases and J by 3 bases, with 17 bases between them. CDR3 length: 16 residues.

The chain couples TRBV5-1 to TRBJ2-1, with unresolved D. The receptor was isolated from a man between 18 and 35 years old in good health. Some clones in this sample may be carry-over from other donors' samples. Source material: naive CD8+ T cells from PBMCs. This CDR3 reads CASSPPGPPLYNEQFF. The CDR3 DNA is TGCGCCAGCAGCCCCCCCGGGCCCCCCCTCTACAATGAGCAGTTCTTC.